This T cell receptor (beta chain) was obtained from a study of blood T cell repertoires in COVID-19 (dated by TCRdb to about 2020). Looking at the study overall: The collaborator samples originated in the United States, Italy and Spain and spanned the acute and convalescent phases of COVID-19. The material from the prospective study consisted of cDNA or gDNA derived from T cells, B-cell-depleted T cells, or PBMCs. A freely available public database, intended as a resource for researchers studying the immune response to SARS-CoV-2, is where the repertoires were released. Subjects who had been exposed to COVID-19, were actively infected with it, or had recovered from it provided the deeply sampled blood TCRbeta repertoires that made up the dataset. Where available, HLA class I and class II types were obtained from metadata supplied by the sample provider rather than from assay-based typing. Samples came from the ongoing ImmuneRACE study (first 160 participants) plus 1,254 subjects from 6 global collaborators. Nearly every sample came with metadata listing a de-identified subject ID, COVID-19 status, age in years and sex.

Regarding this clone: There is no known antigen for this receptor. No much larger clone is present one base from it, and per-base qualities are unavailable.

TCRbeta CDR3 regions were amplified from genomic DNA by means of the immunoSEQ Assay, a bias-controlled multiplex PCR. From the authors' description of their analysis: The number of nucleated cells in each sample was estimated by amplification of reference gene primers within the assay. Sequence reads were collapsed and filtered to measure the absolute abundance of every unique TCRbeta CDR3 rearrangement. For each sample, productive Simpson clonality was calculated as the square root of Simpson's diversity index across productive rearrangements. TCRdb stores this immuneACCESS table with in-frame sequences only. Part of the clones is absent; in the studies checked, under half of the shortfall reflects unresolved V genes, and no reason is known for the rest. The DNA was the basis for D and trimming; V, J and clone size are from that table. The sample table records roughly 160,000 clones; roughly 82% of these occur just once. Approximately 11% of the sample is in the top ten clones.

Study-level results and caveats: The quantity of clinical and demographic metadata differed by source and by participant and was supplied without curation.

Participants in the prospective study were aged about 18 to 100 years, lived in over 20 United States geographic areas, and enrolled through a virtual design. In the prospective study, participants were assigned to cohorts based on the clinical history participants reported in a screening survey and a study questionnaire. Recovered participants in ImmuneRACE Cohort 3 were defined by two consecutive negative NP/OP PCR tests, clearance by a healthcare professional, or resolution of symptoms. Each participant in the prospective study had whole blood, serum and a nasopharyngeal or oropharyngeal swab collected by mobile phlebotomists. Over a 2-month period, participants in the prospective study had the option of providing additional blood draws and questionnaires. Blood samples from the prospective study were shipped frozen or at room temperature prior to DNA extraction. The source material was PBMCs or T cells enriched from blood (not recorded which). The sequence derives from a middle-aged man who had recovered from COVID-19.

The CDR3 region reads CASSQELGTGANYGYTF. The DNA sequence follows: TGTGCCAGCAGCCAAGAATTAGGGACAGGAGCTAACTATGGCTACACCTTC. Recombination joined TRBV3-1 (or the pseudogene TRBV3-2) with TRBJ1-2; 8 central bases correspond to TRBD1. V is pruned by 0 bases and J by 0 bases, leaving 6 bases of the junction without a gene match. From cysteine to phenylalanine, the CDR3 is 17 amino acids long. The sequence is cut down to CDR3 DNA, 51 bases in frame from base 1. The germline V gene (reference sequence) sets CDR1 to LGHDT and CDR2 to YNNKEL.